The 30 T cell receptor beta chains listed next were all sequenced from one sample in a study of regulatory T cells in long-lasting Graves disease (dated by TCRdb to about 2021). Sample time point, as interpreted from the label and publication: persistent/refractory GD, antithyroid drugs over 5 years with positive TRAb. RNA was extracted from PBMCs in TRIzol for both TCR sequencing and RNA sequencing. The receptor library was made with multiplex PCR. TCRdb records Illumina HiSeq 4000 as the sequencer. CDR3 regions were amplified by Arm-PCR with iRepertoire HTBI primers to construct TCR beta libraries. Through fastp at Q25 and MiXCR, TCRdb rebuilt clones from the public reads, retaining in-frame beta chains. Rows are combined by CDR3 protein, so each entry shows the most common genes and DNA. For this sample there are approximately 400,000 distinct CDR3 sequences; 23% appear just once. The leading ten clones occupy about 27% of the sample.

This specimen was peripheral blood mononuclear cells (PBMCs), taken when the disease was refractory, from a patient treated with antithyroid drugs. The receptors shown here come from a female donor with Graves disease.

This clonotype has a count of ten or more. The chain combines TRBV28 with TRBJ1-5; D uncertain. CDR3 size: 14 residues. The germline V gene has CDR1 MDHEN and CDR2 SYDVKM. Trimming stripped 3 bases from V and 1 base from J, with 7 bases between. CDR3 in amino acids: CASSFRMSNQPQHF. The CDR3, as DNA: TGTGCCAGCAGTTTTAGAATGAGCAATCAGCCCCAGCATTTT. Full variable domain (remainder filled in from reference TRBV28 and TRBJ1-5): DVKVTQSSRYLVKRTGEKVFLECVQDMDHENMFWYRQDPGLGLRLIYFSYDVKMKEKGDIPEGYSVSREKKERFSLILESASTNQTSMYLCASSFRMSNQPQHFGDGTRLSIL.

This clonotype was detected many times. The rearrangement links TRBV20-1 to TRBJ1-4; D unclear. Trimming stripped 5 bases from V and 4 bases from J, with 14 bases between. Per germline, CDR1 DFQATT and CDR2 SNEGSKA (reference sequence). The CDR3 is made up of 14 amino acids. The CDR3 DNA reads TGCAGTGCTGGTGCCGGTGAGAGTAATGAAAAACTGTTTTTT. Amino acid sequence: CSAGAGESNEKLFF.

The gene calls are TRBV7-2 and TRBJ2-7, with D perhaps matching TRBD2 (6 bases). The CDR3 is 17 amino acids. Germline CDR1 and CDR2: SGHTA and FQGNSA. V gave up 1 base and J gave up 4 bases, with 20 bases separating them. CDR3: CASSLVNFLGSGYEQYF. CDR3 nucleotides: TGTGCCAGCAGCTTAGTAAACTTTCTAGGTAGCGGTTACGAGCAGTACTTC. The variable domain in full, completed from reference TRBV7-2 and TRBJ2-7, reads GAGVSQSPSNKVTEKGKDVELRCDPISGHTALYWYRQSLGQGLEFLIYFQGNSAPDKSGLPSDRFSAERTGGSVSTLTIQRTQQEDSAVYLCASSLVNFLGSGYEQYFGPGTRLTVT.

As for this clonotype: Sequence at one end of the junction differs from germline and may be a read error. This chain connects TRBV12-3 or TRBV12-4 to TRBJ1-1, with 8 positions matching TRBD1. The CDR3 is 13 amino acids. For the CDR3, the DNA is TGTGCCAGTAGGGGACAGGTCGGAACTGAGGCTTTCTTT. It translates to CASRGQVGTEAFF.

This clonotype was counted many times. The chain carries TRBV2 and TRBJ2-5; D is ambiguous. The CDR3 extends over 15 amino acids. V lost 3 bases and J lost 2, with 13 bases in between. Germline CDR1 and CDR2: SNHLY and FYNNEI. CDR3 sequence (DNA): TGTGCCAGCAGTGAGGAAGTTACCAAACAAGAGACCCAGTACTTC. Translating gives CASSEEVTKQETQYF. Full variable domain (missing parts from reference TRBV2 and TRBJ2-5): EPEVTQTPSHQVTQMGQEVILRCVPISNHLYFYWYRQILGQKVEFLVSFYNNEISEKSEIFDDQFSVERPDGSNFTLKIRSTKLEDSAMYFCASSEEVTKQETQYFGPGTRLLVL.

This chain joins TRBV2 and TRBJ2-1; tentative D call: TRBD2 (5 bases). Germline-derived CDR1 and CDR2 are SNHLY and FYNNEI. The V gene lost 1 base and the J gene lost 7 bases, with 20 bases spanning the gap. This CDR3 region has 17 residues. The CDR3 region is CASSEVGSSGSMNEQFF. The CDR3 DNA follows: TGTGCCAGCAGTGAAGTAGGTTCCAGCGGCTCTATGAATGAGCAGTTCTTC.

This clonotype was seen a handful of times. V is TRBV6-2 or TRBV6-3 and J is TRBJ2-2, with D possibly TRBD1 on 5 matching bases. The CDR3 is 14 amino acids. V was trimmed by 0 bases and J by 6 bases, leaving 8 bases between them. Per germline, CDR1 MNHEY and CDR2 SVGEGT. Written as DNA, the CDR3 is TGTGCCAGCAGTTACTCTCAGGGTGCCGGGGAGCTGTTTTTT. Translated: CASSYSQGAGELFF.

V usage is TRBV19 and J usage is TRBJ1-1; maybe TRBD1 (5 bases). Germline values: CDR1 LNHDA, CDR2 SQIVND (reference sequence). The V end lost 7 bases, the J end lost 1 base, and 13 bases lay between the germline ends. This CDR3 spans 14 amino acids. This chain's CDR3 is CASTHQGRNTEAFF. The CDR3 DNA reads as TGTGCCAGTACTCACCAGGGCCGGAACACTGAAGCTTTCTTT.

This clonotype was seen many times. The chain uses TRBV30 and TRBJ1-1; D not resolved. The CDR3 loop spans 14 amino acids. Looked up from germline, CDR1 is GTSNPN and CDR2 is SVGIG (reference sequence). V was cut by 0 bases and J by 0 bases, with 8 bases left in between. The CDR3 loop is CAWSVLNLNTEAFF. CDR3 bases: TGTGCCTGGAGTGTACTCAATCTGAACACTGAAGCTTTCTTT.

The V gene is TRBV20-1, the J gene TRBJ1-5; no firm D call. Germline V gene data show CDR1 as DFQATT and CDR2 as SNEGSKA (reference sequence). V was cut by 6 bases and J by 5 bases, with 20 bases left in between. CDR3 size: 15 residues. This CDR3 is CSAGRGDQEYQPQHF. The CDR3 DNA sequence: TGCAGTGCCGGCCGTGGAGACCAGGAATATCAGCCCCAGCATTTT.

This clonotype was recorded many times. This CDR3 is CASSYGSDRANYEQYF. The CDR3 DNA reads as TGTGCCAGCAGTTACGGTTCGGACAGGGCCAACTACGAGCAGTACTTC. V gene TRBV6-5 combines with J gene TRBJ2-7, with 8 bases aligning to TRBD1. The CDR3 is 16 residues long. Germline trimming cut 2 bases from V and 3 bases from J; bases unmatched to any gene: 9. Germline V gene lookup returns CDR1 MNHEY and CDR2 SVGAGI.

The V call is TRBV30, the J call TRBJ1-1; 7 bases line up with TRBD1. The CDR3 covers 15 residues. Germline V gene lookup returns CDR1 GTSNPN and CDR2 SVGIG (reference sequence). CDR3 amino acids: CVCNLRQGVWAEAFF. The CDR3 DNA reads TGTGTCTGTAACCTCCGGCAGGGGGTTTGGGCTGAAGCTTTCTTT.

In this sample, this clonotype turned up a few times. This chain joins TRBV11-3 and TRBJ2-1; D is perhaps TRBD2 (8 bases). CDR3 length: 15 residues. V was pared by 5 bases and J by 8 bases, with 19 bases between. The germline CDR1 and CDR2 sequences are SGHNT and YENEEA. The CDR3, as DNA: TGTGCCAGCAGCCAGGGGGGTAGCGGGACCCATGAGCAGTTCTTC. This gives the protein CASSQGGSGTHEQFF.

The chain has TRBV6-9 and TRBJ1-3; D is undetermined. Germline assignment: CDR1 MNHGY and CDR2 SVAAGI. This CDR3 region has 13 residues. Trimming removed 3 bases at V and 4 bases at J, with 7 bases between. The CDR3 spells CASSYRRGNTIYF. In DNA form, the CDR3 reads TGTGCCAGCAGTTACCGACGAGGAAACACCATATATTTT.

In its sample, this clonotype was seen many times. J is TRBJ2-7 and V is TRBV2; 10 positions agree with TRBD2. With V trimmed by 7 bases and J by 5 bases, 11 bases remained unmatched. Germline values: CDR1 SNHLY, CDR2 FYNNEI. The CDR3 sequence is 15 residues long. CDR3 amino acids: CASKRGSGRADEQYF. The DNA for the CDR3 is TGTGCCAGCAAGCGGGGGAGCGGGAGGGCCGACGAGCAGTACTTC.

This clonotype was observed a single time. The chain employs TRBV7-9 and TRBJ2-3, with D tentatively TRBD2 (5 bases). The V end lost 5 bases, the J end lost 6 bases, and 15 bases lay between the germline ends. The CDR3 consists of 14 residues. Germline-derived CDR1 and CDR2 are SEHNR and FQNEAQ (reference sequence). The CDR3 DNA is TGTGCCAGCAGCCTCCAGAGTAGCGATGATACGCAGTATTTT. It yields the protein CASSLQSSDDTQYF.

This clonotype was counted only a few times. V and J are TRBV25-1 and TRBJ1-1; D is undetermined. The germline V and J ends were trimmed by 4 bases and 4 bases, with 10 bases remaining between them. CDR1 is MGHDK and CDR2 is SYGVNS in the germline V gene. This CDR3 has 13 residues. The CDR3 bases are TGTGCCAGCAGTGTCAGTGTCTTCACTGAAGCTTTCTTT. Residues: CASSVSVFTEAFF.

This clonotype was seen many times. V is TRBV12-3 or TRBV12-4 and J is TRBJ2-7; 15 positions match TRBD2. CDR3 length: 19 amino acids. V lost 5 bases to trimming and J lost 6 bases; unmatched junction nucleotides: 17. The CDR3 loop is CASSPPRTSGRAIISEQYF. CDR3 in DNA: TGTGCCAGCAGTCCCCCTCGGACTAGCGGGAGGGCCATTATTAGCGAGCAGTACTTC.

This clonotype showed up many times. This chain uses TRBV12-3 or TRBV12-4 with TRBJ1-5; tentative D call: TRBD1 (5 bases). This CDR3 is built from 13 residues. Trimming cost V 5 bases and J 6 bases, with 11 bases left between them. CDR3 nucleotide sequence: TGTGCCAGCAGTCCAGGGTTCGGTCAGCCCCAGCATTTT. Amino acids: CASSPGFGQPQHF.

This clonotype was seen more than once but under ten times. This rearrangement joins TRBV11-2 to TRBJ2-7; D gene ambiguous. The CDR3 contains 15 residues. V was clipped by 3 bases and J by 2 bases, with 14 bases between them. Germline V gives CDR1 SGHAT, CDR2 FQNNGV. The DNA for the CDR3 is TGTGCCAGCAGCTTTGGGATTAAGGTTCCCTACGAGCAGTACTTC. It encodes CASSFGIKVPYEQYF. The variable domain in full, with the rest retrieved from reference TRBV11-2 and TRBJ2-7, is EAGVAQSPRYKIIEKRQSVAFWCNPISGHATLYWYQQILGQGPKLLIQFQNNGVVDDSQLPKDRFSAERLKGVDSTLKIQPAKLEDSAVYLCASSFGIKVPYEQYFGPGTRLTVT.

For this clonotype: Being one base from a much bigger clone, this may be a read error. This sequence joins TRBV13 and TRBJ1-2; no firm D call. This CDR3 has 14 residues. Germline CDR1 and CDR2: PRHDT and FYEKMQ (reference sequence). This chain's CDR3 is CASGLTGEDYGYTF. The CDR3 coding sequence is TGTGCCAGCGGCTTGACCGGAGAGGACTATGGCTACACCTTC.

The chain couples TRBV7-3 to TRBJ2-7; D is uncertain. The CDR3 sequence is 14 residues long. Per the germline V gene, CDR1 is SGHTA and CDR2 is FQGTGA. V lost 11 bases and J lost 0, with 17 bases in between. This CDR3 is CAPRGVRTSYEQYF. The CDR3 DNA follows: TGTGCCCCCCGAGGTGTGAGGACCTCCTACGAGCAGTACTTC. Full variable domain (remainder filled in from reference TRBV7-3 and TRBJ2-7): GAGVSQTPSNKVTEKGKYVELRCDPISGHTALYWYRQSLGQGPEFLIYFQGTGAADDSGLPNDRFFAVRPEGSVSTLKIQRTERGDSAVYLCAPRGVRTSYEQYFGPGTRLTVT.

This clonotype showed up many times. The chain carries TRBV7-8 and TRBJ1-2; D is unclear. CDR1 SGHVS and CDR2 FQNEAQ come from the germline V gene. Trimming took off 1 base at V and 3 bases at J, with 9 bases between the two ends. This CDR3 contains 14 residues. CDR3 in DNA: TGTGCCAGCAGCTTAGGTCCGGTAGACTATGGCTACACCTTC. It is translated as CASSLGPVDYGYTF.

In its sample, this clonotype was seen many times. The chain has TRBV7-9 and TRBJ2-5; TRBD2 agrees at 13 bases. Germline assignment: CDR1 SEHNR and CDR2 FQNEAQ (reference sequence). The CDR3 sequence is 16 residues long. The ends lost 5 bases at V and 0 bases at J; junction bases unmatched: 3. CDR3 DNA: TGTGCCAGCAGCCTCGGGACTAGCGGGAACCAAGAGACCCAGTACTTC. Translation: CASSLGTSGNQETQYF.

This chain joins TRBV6-1 and TRBJ2-4; TRBD2 is a possible D gene (5 bases). V lost 2 bases to trimming and J lost 0 bases, with 14 bases between them. Per the germline V gene, CDR1 is MNHNS and CDR2 is SASEGT. The CDR3 sequence is 17 residues long. DNA for the CDR3: TGTGCCAGCAGTGAACCCTCTGCGGGTATAGCCAAAAACATTCAGTACTTC. This sequence encodes CASSEPSAGIAKNIQYF.

The count of this clonotype is one. The gene calls are TRBV4-3 and TRBJ2-2; a possible D gene is TRBD2 (7 bases). The germline V gene has CDR1 LGHNA and CDR2 YSLEER. The CDR3 is 15 residues long. V lost 0 bases and J lost 6, with 11 bases in between. The chain's CDR3 is CASSQEGGGAGELFF. The CDR3 DNA reads as TGCGCCAGCAGCCAAGAAGGAGGGGGGGCCGGGGAGCTGTTTTTT.

This clonotype was counted many times. The J gene is TRBJ1-1, the V gene TRBV28; D gene ambiguous. Looked up from germline, CDR1 is MDHEN and CDR2 is SYDVKM. The germline V and J ends were trimmed by 2 bases and 4 bases, with 17 bases remaining between them. CDR3 length: 16 amino acids. The CDR3 DNA is TGTGCCAGCAGTTTAGACTTGGGGATAAGCGGCACTGAAGCTTTCTTT. The encoded protein is CASSLDLGISGTEAFF.

The table lists this clonotype with a few counts. The gene calls are TRBV5-5 and TRBJ2-2; TRBD1 matches 11 bases. Trimming at V came to 7 bases and at J to 6 bases, leaving 11 bases not matched to a gene. The CDR3 totals 16 residues. CDR1 and CDR2 from the germline V gene are SGHKS and YYEKEE (reference sequence). The CDR3 region has the DNA TGTGCCAGCCCAGCTTTCCGGACAGGGGGCCCCGGGGAGCTGTTTTTT. It specifies CASPAFRTGGPGELFF.

The table lists this clonotype with many counts. The chain combines TRBV20-1 with TRBJ2-5; D possibly corresponds to TRBD2 (5 bases). CDR3 length: 12 residues. V lost 0 bases, J lost 11 bases, and 13 bases lay in between. CDR1 and CDR2 (germline): DFQATT, SNEGSKA (reference sequence). CDR3 bases: TGCAGTGCTAGAGATCTAAGCGGAACTCAGTACTTC. Encoded protein: CSARDLSGTQYF.

The chain employs TRBV29-1 and TRBJ2-2; D not certain. The germline gives CDR1 SQVTM, CDR2 ANQGSEA. With 5 bases removed from V and 6 bases from J, the gap between germline ends came to 10 bases. This CDR3 spans 12 amino acids. In DNA, the CDR3 is TGCAGCGTTTTGGTCCAGCCCGGGGAGCTGTTTTTT. The encoded protein is CSVLVQPGELFF.